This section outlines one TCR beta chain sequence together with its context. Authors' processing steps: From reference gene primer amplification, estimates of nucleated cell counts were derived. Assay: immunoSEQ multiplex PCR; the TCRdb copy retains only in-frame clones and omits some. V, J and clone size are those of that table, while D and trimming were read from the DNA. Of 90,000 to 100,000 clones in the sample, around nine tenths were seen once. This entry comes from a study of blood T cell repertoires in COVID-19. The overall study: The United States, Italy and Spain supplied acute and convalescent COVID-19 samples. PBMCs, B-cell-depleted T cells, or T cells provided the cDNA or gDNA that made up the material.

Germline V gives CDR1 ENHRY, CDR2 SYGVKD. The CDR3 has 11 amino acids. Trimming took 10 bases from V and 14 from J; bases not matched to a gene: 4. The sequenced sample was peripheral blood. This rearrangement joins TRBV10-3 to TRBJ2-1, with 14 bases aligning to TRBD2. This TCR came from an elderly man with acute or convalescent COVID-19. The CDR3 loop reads CATGTSGREFF. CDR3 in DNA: TGTGCCACCGGGACTAGCGGGAGAGAGTTCTTC.